The 20 T cell receptor beta chains below come from one sample, sequenced in a study of blood T cell repertoires in COVID-19. The protocol was immunoSEQ multiplex PCR, while the TCRdb copy is restricted to in-frame clones and leaves out a portion. Of 450,000 to 500,000 clones listed, approximately 86% are singletons. The sample consisted of PBMCs or T cells enriched from blood (not recorded which). These receptors came from a woman aged 18 to 35 who had recovered from COVID-19.

This chain connects TRBV12-3 or TRBV12-4 to TRBJ2-7; tentative D call: TRBD1 (6 bases). With 6 bases removed from V and 6 bases from J, the gap between germline ends came to 12 bases. The CDR3 is 12 amino acids. The CDR3 DNA follows: TGTGCCAGCAGCCTGACAGGATCCGAGCAGTACTTC. Its translation: CASSLTGSEQYF.

This clone has just a few counts. The chain combines TRBV6-5 with TRBJ1-1; the D gene is possibly TRBD1 (6 bases). V was clipped by 5 bases and J by 3 bases, with 13 bases between them. The CDR3 is 14 amino acids. In germline, CDR1 is MNHEY, CDR2 SVGAGI. This chain's CDR3 is CASSKNYRDTEAFF. CDR3 coding DNA: TGTGCCAGCAGTAAAAACTACAGGGACACTGAAGCTTTCTTT.

The genes are TRBV5-5 and TRBJ1-2; the D is unclear. Trimming took off 8 bases at V and 0 bases at J, with 5 bases between the two ends. Per the germline V gene, CDR1 is SGHKS and CDR2 is YYEKEE (reference sequence). The CDR3 spans 11 residues. The CDR3 loop is CASRANYGYTF. CDR3 DNA sequence: TGTGCCAGTCGAGCTAACTATGGCTACACCTTC.

The rearrangement links TRBV3-1 (or the pseudogene TRBV3-2) to TRBJ2-3; no firm D call. CDR3 length: 14 residues. Germline V gene lookup returns CDR1 LGHDT and CDR2 YNNKEL (reference sequence). Trimming cost V 0 bases and J 4 bases, with 8 bases left between them. This CDR3 reads CASSQEVRADTQYF. The CDR3 DNA reads TGTGCCAGCAGCCAAGAGGTCCGGGCAGATACGCAGTATTTT.

V is TRBV6-6 and J is TRBJ1-1; perhaps TRBD1 as D (6 bases). From germline, CDR1 is MNHNY and CDR2 SVGAGI (reference sequence). This CDR3 spans 16 amino acids. V gave up 0 bases and J gave up 0 bases, with 11 bases separating them. The DNA for the CDR3 is TGTGCCAGCAGTTACTCTGGGGGGGCGCTGAACACTGAAGCTTTCTTT. The encoded protein is CASSYSGGALNTEAFF.

V usage is TRBV5-1 and J usage is TRBJ2-2, with TRBD2 matching over 10 bases. With V trimmed by 0 bases and J by 13 bases, 12 bases remained unmatched. Germline assignment: CDR1 SGHRS and CDR2 YFSETQ. The CDR3 contains 16 residues. The CDR3: CASSLGSLAGADGLFF. CDR3 sequence (DNA): TGCGCCAGCAGCTTGGGCTCCCTAGCGGGGGCCGACGGGCTGTTTTTT. Supplemented by reference TRBV5-1 and TRBJ2-2, the full variable domain reads KAGVTQTPRYLIKTRGQQVTLSCSPISGHRSVSWYQQTPGQGLQFLFEYFSETQRNKGNFPGRFSGRQFSNSRSEMNVSTLELGDSALYLCASSLGSLAGADGLFFGEGSRLTVL.

This clone showed up just once. The chain uses TRBV28 and TRBJ1-3, with 8 bases identical to TRBD1. Losses at the gene ends were 10 bases for V and 0 bases for J; bases not matched to a gene: 11. This CDR3 comprises 16 residues. Germline V lookup: CDR1 MDHEN, CDR2 SYDVKM. The CDR3 loop is CATLTGDPSSGNTIYF. The CDR3 nucleotides are TGTGCCACCTTGACAGGGGACCCTAGCTCTGGAAACACCATATATTTT.

J is TRBJ1-2 and V is TRBV6-5; no clear D. The ends were cut back, 6 bases at V and 3 bases at J, with 11 bases in the middle. CDR1 MNHEY and CDR2 SVGAGI come from the germline V gene. This CDR3 spans 13 amino acids. CDR3: CASRDWADYGYTF. The CDR3 DNA reads TGTGCCAGCAGGGATTGGGCAGACTATGGCTACACCTTC.

The gene calls are TRBV5-1 and TRBJ1-4; tentatively, D is TRBD1 (5 bases). The CDR3 covers 15 residues. With 3 bases removed from V and 8 bases from J, the gap between germline ends came to 17 bases. Germline V gene data show CDR1 as SGHRS and CDR2 as YFSETQ. This CDR3 reads CASSWGRGGGEKLFF. CDR3 nucleotide sequence: TGCGCCAGCAGCTGGGGGAGGGGTGGAGGCGAAAAACTGTTTTTT.

The chain is built from TRBV3-1 (or the pseudogene TRBV3-2) and TRBJ2-2; TRBD2 matches at 10 bases. This CDR3 has 17 amino acids. V lost 3 bases and J lost 6; bases outside the gene matches: 10. CDR1 and CDR2 from the germline V gene are LGHDT and YNNKEL (reference sequence). CDR3 residues: CASSQGIAGGTSGELFF. CDR3 sequence (DNA): TGTGCCAGCAGCCAGGGTATAGCGGGGGGCACGTCCGGGGAGCTGTTTTTT.

This chain joins TRBV4-1 and TRBJ2-1; 7 nucleotides match TRBD2. Per the germline V gene, CDR1 is MGHRA and CDR2 is YSYEKL. The J segment lost 11 bases and the V segment lost 5 bases, leaving 6 bases of the junction unmatched. This CDR3 comprises 12 residues. The CDR3 sequence is CASSSQRGQQFF. In DNA form, the CDR3 reads TGCGCCAGCAGCTCTCAGCGGGGCCAGCAGTTCTTC.

This chain connects TRBV7-8 to TRBJ2-7; weak D call: TRBD2 (6 bases). Per germline, CDR1 SGHVS and CDR2 FQNEAQ. The CDR3 has 14 residues. With 5 bases removed from V and 7 bases from J, the gap between germline ends came to 18 bases. CDR3 amino acids: CASSVSAGTTEQYF. CDR3 DNA: TGTGCCAGCAGCGTCTCCGCGGGGACCACGGAGCAGTACTTC.

The chain recombines TRBV6-1 with TRBJ1-2; D might be TRBD1 (5 bases). V lost 3 bases, J lost 3 bases, and 11 bases lay in between. CDR3 length: 14 amino acids. CDR1 is MNHNS and CDR2 is SASEGT in the germline V gene. CDR3 nucleotide sequence: TGTGCCAGCAGTGACAGGGTTTACTACTATGGCTACACCTTC. It specifies CASSDRVYYYGYTF.

The V and J genes are TRBV30 and TRBJ1-2; TRBD1 might be the D (6 bases). The V and J ends lost 2 bases and 5 bases respectively, with 21 bases between them. The germline V gene encodes CDR1 GTSNPN and CDR2 SVGIG (reference sequence). The CDR3 is made up of 16 amino acids. The CDR3 bases are TGTGCCTGGAGTCCTCTGGACAGCCCCTATCTTTATGGCTACACCTTC. Translating gives CAWSPLDSPYLYGYTF. Filled out from reference TRBV30 and TRBJ1-2, the complete variable domain reads SQTIHQWPATLVQPVGSPLSLECTVEGTSNPNLYWYRQAAGRGLQLLFYSVGIGQISSEVPQNLSASRPQDRQFILSSKKLLLSDSGFYLCAWSPLDSPYLYGYTFGSGTRLTVV.

The table lists this clone with a count of one. The rearrangement joins TRBV28 to TRBJ1-2; TRBD1 might be the D (6 bases). There are 15 residues in the CDR3. Trimming cost V 6 bases and J 4 bases, with 18 bases left between them. Germline assignment: CDR1 MDHEN and CDR2 SYDVKM. In nucleotides, the CDR3 is TGTGCCAGCAGGGGATCAGGGGATTCAGGCTATGGCTACACCTTC. This encodes CASRGSGDSGYGYTF.

The V call is TRBV28, the J call TRBJ1-5, with a tentative D call TRBD1 (5 bases). The germline V and J ends were trimmed by 5 bases and 2 bases, with 16 bases remaining between them. Germline V gene sequence: CDR1 MDHEN, CDR2 SYDVKM. The CDR3 is 16 amino acids. CDR3 amino acids: CASSGYQGGGNQPQHF. The CDR3 DNA follows: TGTGCCAGCAGTGGCTATCAGGGCGGTGGCAATCAGCCCCAGCATTTT.

CDR3 loop: CATSDFGGGSYNEQFF. As DNA, the CDR3 is TGTGCCACCAGTGATTTTGGCGGGGGCTCCTACAATGAGCAGTTCTTC. The chain recombines TRBV24-1 with TRBJ2-1, with 7 bases lining up with TRBD2. V was clipped by 1 base and J by 0 bases; unmatched bases: 2. Per the germline V gene, CDR1 is KGHDR and CDR2 is SFDVKD. This CDR3 is 16 amino acids long.

The chain couples TRBV18 to TRBJ1-4; no reliable D call. This CDR3 is 15 amino acids long. V dropped 4 bases and J dropped 2 bases, with 11 bases sitting between them. Germline CDR1 is KGHSH and CDR2 is LQKENI. The CDR3 loop reads CASSLEETTNEKLFF. The CDR3 DNA is TGTGCCAGCTCACTGGAAGAGACTACTAATGAAAAACTGTTTTTT.

This chain joins TRBV5-1 and TRBJ2-1; tentatively, D is TRBD1 (6 bases). The V gene's germline CDR1 is SGHRS and CDR2 YFSETQ. The CDR3 loop spans 14 amino acids. V lost 0 bases, J lost 12 bases, and 16 bases lay in between. In nucleotides, the CDR3 is TGCGCCAGCAGCTTGGGGACAGAGAAGCCATTGCAGTTCTTC. Protein sequence: CASSLGTEKPLQFF.

Only one count was recorded for this clone. The chain has TRBV5-4 and TRBJ1-1; the D is unclear. The CDR3 consists of 16 residues. CDR1 and CDR2 from the germline V gene are SGHNT and YYREEE (reference sequence). The ends were cut back, 0 bases at V and 1 base at J, with 13 bases in the middle. In DNA, the CDR3 is TGTGCCAGCAGCTTGGGAGCAGGCGCACAGAACACTGAAGCTTTCTTT. Its translation is CASSLGAGAQNTEAFF.